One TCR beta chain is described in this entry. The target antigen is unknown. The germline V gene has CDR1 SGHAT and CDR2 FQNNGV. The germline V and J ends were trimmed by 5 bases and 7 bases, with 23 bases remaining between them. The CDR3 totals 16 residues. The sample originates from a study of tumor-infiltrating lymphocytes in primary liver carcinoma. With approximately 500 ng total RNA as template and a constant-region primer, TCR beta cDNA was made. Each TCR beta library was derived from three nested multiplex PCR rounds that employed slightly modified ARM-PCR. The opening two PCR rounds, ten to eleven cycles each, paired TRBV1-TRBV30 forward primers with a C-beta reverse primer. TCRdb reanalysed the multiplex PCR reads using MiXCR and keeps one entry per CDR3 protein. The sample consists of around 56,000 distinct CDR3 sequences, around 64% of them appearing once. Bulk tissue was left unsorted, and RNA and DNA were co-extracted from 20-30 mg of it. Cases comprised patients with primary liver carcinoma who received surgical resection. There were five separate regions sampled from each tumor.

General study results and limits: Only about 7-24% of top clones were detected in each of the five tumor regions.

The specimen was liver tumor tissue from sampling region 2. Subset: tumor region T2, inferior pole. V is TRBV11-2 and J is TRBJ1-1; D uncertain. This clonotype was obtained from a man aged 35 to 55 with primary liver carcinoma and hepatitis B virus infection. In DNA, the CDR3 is TGTGCCAGCAGCCCATCCAGTGGGTTGGTGAATATTGAAGCTTTCTTT. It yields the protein CASSPSSGLVNIEAFF.